This T cell receptor (beta chain) is drawn from a study of T cells expressing NK-cell markers. Study summary: Source material for TCR beta repertoires consisted of sorted CD3+CD56+NKG2C+, CD3+CD56+NKG2C- and CD3+CD56-NKG2C+ T cells.

Study-level findings and limits: In a group of 5 or 6 donors, dominant NKG2C+ clonotypes represented about 1.0-8% of CD8+ T cells.

On this clonotype itself: What it binds is unknown.

TCRdb reanalyzed the 5' RACE reads and collapses them to one entry per CDR3 protein, without DNA. In total, the table holds almost 450,000 distinct CDR3 sequences. The germline V gene encodes CDR1 LNHNV and CDR2 YYDKDF (reference sequence). The CDR3 extends over 14 amino acids. Material: blood T cells: a sorted CD56 or NKG2C T cell subset, CD4+ or CD8+ T cells, or bulk PBMC T cells (not recorded which). The TCR comes from a woman aged 18 to 75 in good health. The chain carries TRBV15 and TRBJ2-1; TCRdb proposes TRBD1, but this gene call is untestable without DNA. This CDR3 reads CATSRTGSYNEQFF.